This T cell receptor beta chain was documented in a study of PD-L1 blockade in urothelial cancer. Study information: Most patients, about 90% of the roughly 29, were males with bladder-origin cancer. Blood was analyzed 3 weeks (second dose) and 6 weeks after treatment start.

This CDR3 contains 15 residues. Per germline, CDR1 MNHNS and CDR2 SASEGT. V lost 6 bases to trimming and J lost 6 bases; unmatched junction nucleotides: 11. Points on this clone: No antigen is known for it.

The assay was immunoSEQ multiplex PCR, and TCRdb's table has in-frame clones only and misses some. Here the sample spans 70,000 or so clones, roughly nine tenths being singletons. Regarding the study as a whole: Clonality of blood TCR below the median before treatment predicted better survival.

Sequences were derived from PBMCs, sampled around atezolizumab (anti-PD-L1) treatment. The origin of this receptor is a man in his sixties with urothelial cancer. The chain has TRBV6-1 and TRBJ2-7; 10 bases line up with TRBD1. CDR3 residues: CASRYDRGRGGEQYF. In nucleotides, the CDR3 is TGTGCCAGCAGGTATGACAGGGGGCGAGGTGGCGAGCAGTACTTC.